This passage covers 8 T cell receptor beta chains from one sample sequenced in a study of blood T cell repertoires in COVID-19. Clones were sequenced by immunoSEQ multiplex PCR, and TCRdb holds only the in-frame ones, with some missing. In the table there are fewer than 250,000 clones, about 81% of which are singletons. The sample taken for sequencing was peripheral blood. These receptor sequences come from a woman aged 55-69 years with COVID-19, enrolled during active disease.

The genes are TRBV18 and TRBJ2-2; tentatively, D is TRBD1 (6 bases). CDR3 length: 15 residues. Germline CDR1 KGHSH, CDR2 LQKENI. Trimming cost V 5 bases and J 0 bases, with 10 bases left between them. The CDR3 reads CASSSGQPNTGELFF. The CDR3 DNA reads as TGTGCCAGCTCATCGGGACAACCGAACACCGGGGAGCTGTTTTTT.

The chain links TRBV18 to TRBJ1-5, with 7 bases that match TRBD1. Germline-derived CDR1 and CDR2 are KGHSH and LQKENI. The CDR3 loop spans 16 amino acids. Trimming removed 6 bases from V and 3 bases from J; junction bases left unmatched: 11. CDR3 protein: CASSDRSDRHNQPQHF. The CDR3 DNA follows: TGTGCCAGCTCCGACCGGTCGGACAGGCACAATCAGCCCCAGCATTTT.

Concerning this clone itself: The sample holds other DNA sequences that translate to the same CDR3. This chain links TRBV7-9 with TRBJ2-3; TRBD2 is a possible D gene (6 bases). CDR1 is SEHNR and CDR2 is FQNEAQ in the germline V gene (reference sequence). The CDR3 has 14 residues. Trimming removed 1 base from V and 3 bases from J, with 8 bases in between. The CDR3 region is CASSLGGETDTQYF. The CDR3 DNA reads TGTGCCAGCAGCTTAGGGGGGGAGACAGATACGCAGTATTTT.

CDR3 in amino acids: CASSDRERYEQYV. CDR3 DNA: TGTGCCAGCAGTGACAGGGAAAGGTACGAGCAGTACGTC. This chain links TRBV6-7 with TRBJ2-7, with 7 positions matching TRBD1. TRBV6-7 is sorted into the ORF group, with uncertain function. J was trimmed by 4 bases and V by 5 bases; bases with no gene match: 5. The CDR3 consists of 13 residues.

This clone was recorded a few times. The chain's CDR3 is CASSEGGRAGEQYF. CDR3 nucleotide sequence: TGCGCCAGCAGTGAGGGCGGGAGGGCAGGGGAGCAGTACTTC. The chain combines TRBV5-1 with TRBJ2-7, with TRBD2 matching over 9 bases. The CDR3 extends over 14 amino acids. CDR1 SGHRS and CDR2 YFSETQ come from the germline V gene. V shed 5 bases and J 7 bases; nucleotides not matched to a gene: 10. The full variable domain, in which reference TRBV5-1 and TRBJ2-7 provide the parts outside the CDR3, is KAGVTQTPRYLIKTRGQQVTLSCSPISGHRSVSWYQQTPGQGLQFLFEYFSETQRNKGNFPGRFSGRQFSNSRSEMNVSTLELGDSALYLCASSEGGRAGEQYFGPGTRLTVT.

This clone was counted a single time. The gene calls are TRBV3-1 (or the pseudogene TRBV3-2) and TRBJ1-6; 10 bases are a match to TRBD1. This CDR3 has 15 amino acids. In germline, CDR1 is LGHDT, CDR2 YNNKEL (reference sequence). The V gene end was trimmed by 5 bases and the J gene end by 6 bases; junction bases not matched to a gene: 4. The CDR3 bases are TGTGCCAGCAGCTACGGGACAGGGGTTAATTCACCCCTCCACTTT. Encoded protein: CASSYGTGVNSPLHF.

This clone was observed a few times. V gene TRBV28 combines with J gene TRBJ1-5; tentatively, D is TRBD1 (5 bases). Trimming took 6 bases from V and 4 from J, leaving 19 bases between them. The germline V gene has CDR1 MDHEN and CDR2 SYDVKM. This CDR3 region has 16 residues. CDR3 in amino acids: CASRYSGLGPNQPQHF. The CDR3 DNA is TGTGCCAGCAGATACTCGGGACTAGGCCCAAATCAGCCCCAGCATTTT. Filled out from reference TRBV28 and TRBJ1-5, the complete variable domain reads DVKVTQSSRYLVKRTGEKVFLECVQDMDHENMFWYRQDPGLGLRLIYFSYDVKMKEKGDIPEGYSVSREKKERFSLILESASTNQTSMYLCASRYSGLGPNQPQHFGDGTRLSIL.

As DNA, the CDR3 is TGTGCCAGCTCACTACTACAGGGGGCCTCCGGGACCCAGTACTTC. Translated: CASSLLQGASGTQYF. The V gene is TRBV18, the J gene TRBJ2-5; TRBD1 matches 9 bases. Unmatched junction bases numbered 10, after V lost 4 bases and J lost 7 bases. Germline assignment: CDR1 KGHSH and CDR2 LQKENI. The CDR3 contains 15 residues.